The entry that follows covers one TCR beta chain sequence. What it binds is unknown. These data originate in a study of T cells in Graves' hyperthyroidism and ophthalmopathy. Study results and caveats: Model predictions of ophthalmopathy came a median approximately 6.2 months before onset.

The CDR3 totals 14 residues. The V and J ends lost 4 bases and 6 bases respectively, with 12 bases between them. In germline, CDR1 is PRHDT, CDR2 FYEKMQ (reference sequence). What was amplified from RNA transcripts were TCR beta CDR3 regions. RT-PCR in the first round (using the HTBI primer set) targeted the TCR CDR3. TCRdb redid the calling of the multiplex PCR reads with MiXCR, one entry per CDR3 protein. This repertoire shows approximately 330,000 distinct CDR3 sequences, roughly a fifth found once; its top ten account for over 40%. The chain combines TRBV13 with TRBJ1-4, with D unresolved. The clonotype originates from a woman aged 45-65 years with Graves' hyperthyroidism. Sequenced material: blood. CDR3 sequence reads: CASSSRKADEKLFF. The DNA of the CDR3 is TGTGCCAGCAGCTCAAGAAAGGCGGATGAAAAACTGTTTTTT.